This T cell receptor (beta chain) stems from a study of shared clonotypes between healthy human individuals. The study's findings and limits: In contrast to clonotypes shared by all four donors, non-shared clonotypes had lower generation probabilities.

Donors, healthy HIV-negative adults, lacked recent acute infections or vaccinations. Investigators divided CD4+ cells into CD45RA+ naive and CD45RA-negative memory subsets. V lost 4 bases to trimming and J lost 2 bases, with 20 bases between them. The germline gives CDR1 SQVTM, CDR2 ANQGSEA. The CDR3 contains 16 residues. A single count supports this clone. Its matching antigen is unknown. Some clones are missing from TCRdb's copy, which holds only in-frame ones; the method was immunoSEQ multiplex PCR. The repertoire has 2 million to 2.5 million clones, 85% to 95% of them found once; the top ten carry 0.39%.

The genes are TRBV29-1 and TRBJ1-1, with unresolved D. Sequencing was done on a sample of naive CD4+ T cells from PBMCs. Specified subset: CD45RA+ positively selected. This sequence was found in a man younger than 30 in good health. Some clones in this sample may be carry-over from other donors' samples. The CDR3 DNA reads as TGCAGCGTTGTGGTTTATAAGGTGCGTAACAACACTGAAGCTTTCTTT. Translation gives CSVVVYKVRNNTEAFF.